This T cell receptor (beta chain) stems from a study of CXCR3-negative and CXCR3-positive naive CD8 T cells. Study-wide points: Fresh PBMCs served for most assays, and CXCR3 expression fell partially after cryopreservation. Between one naive subset and the other, surface CD5 was comparable, and TCR strength was inferred from TRB CDR3 properties.

About this clonotype itself: Its specificity is not known.

Germline assignment: CDR1 SEHNR and CDR2 FQNEAQ (reference sequence). The CDR3 extends over 15 amino acids. It was by 5' RACE with UMI labels that the TRB cDNA libraries were prepared. TCRdb reprocessed the 5' RACE reads and stores each CDR3 protein as one record, lacking DNA. Recorded for this sample: 35,000 to 40,000 distinct CDR3 sequences. The sample taken for sequencing was memory CD8+ T cells from blood. The clonotype comes from a human donor in good health. Some clones in this sample may be carry-over from other donors' samples. This sequence joins TRBV7-9 and TRBJ2-7; TCRdb's D gene call, TRBD1, goes unchecked for lack of DNA. The CDR3 loop reads CASSSTGTGVYEQYF.